The clone carrying this T cell receptor beta chain appeared a few times. Its antigen is not known. This sample was taken from a study of response to subunit inactivated influenza vaccine. General study results and limits: The authors offered the suggestion that each seasonal influenza vaccination recruits few new T cells.

TCRdb recomputed calls from the RT-PCR reads with MiXCR, one row per CDR3 protein. There are around 500,000 distinct CDR3 sequences in the sample; approximately 11% occur only once, and 12% lies in the top ten. Sequencing was performed on PBMCs from blood, taken 35 to 45 days after vaccination. This clonotype was obtained from a man between 50 and 59 years old who received an inactivated influenza vaccine.

The CDR3 is CASSLVPGSNSPLHF. Written as DNA, the CDR3 is TGTGCCAGCAGCTTGGTTCCAGGATCAAATTCACCCCTCCACTTT. V usage is TRBV5-5 and J usage is TRBJ1-6; D not resolved. CDR3 length equals 15 residues. CDR1 is SGHKS and CDR2 is YYEKEE in the germline V gene (reference sequence). V was pared by 0 bases and J by 7 bases, with 11 bases between. Looking up the rest from reference TRBV5-5 and TRBJ1-6 gives the full variable domain: DAGVTQSPTHLIKTRGQQVTLRCSPISGHKSVSWYQQVLGQGPQFIFQYYEKEERGRGNFPDRFSARQFPNYSSELNVNALLLGDSALYLCASSLVPGSNSPLHFGNGTRLTVT.